This is a list of T cell receptor beta chains from one sample in a study of lung T cells in sarcoidosis with Löfgren's syndrome. TCRdb reanalysed the reads using MiXCR and keeps one entry per CDR3 protein. The sample consists of 55,000 to 80,000 distinct CDR3 sequences, 21% of them appearing once. Source material: CD4+ T cells from PBMCs. Every receptor here comes from a human donor with sarcoidosis (Löfgren's syndrome or another form), or a control subject (not recorded which). CDR3s include the opening cysteine and the closing phenylalanine or tryptophan. D genes are given only for firm matches. Some rows have no size entry. The others give once, few or many, or a class for an expanded clone.

CDR3,DNA,J,size,V,D
CASSPTGGPAYEQYF,TGTGCCAGCAGCCCAACAGGGGGCCCAGCCTACGAGCAGTACTTC,TRBJ2-7,few,TRBV28,TRBD1
CASSLGVWGSYNEQFF,TGTGCCAGCAGTTTAGGGGTCTGGGGCTCCTACAATGAGCAGTTCTTC,TRBJ2-1,many,TRBV28,.
CASSSGSTGGLEQYF,TGTGCCAGCAGCTCCGGCTCGACAGGGGGACTCGAGCAGTACTTC,TRBJ2-7,many,TRBV7-2,TRBD1
CASSLYGRREVNYEQYF,TGTGCCAGCAGCTTATACGGTCGGCGGGAGGTTAACTACGAGCAGTACTTC,TRBJ2-7,.,TRBV11-2,TRBD2
CASSPSKGRNEQYF,TGTGCCAGCAGTCCTTCGAAGGGTCGCAACGAGCAGTACTTC,TRBJ2-7,many,TRBV25-1,.
CASSEGSTYNEQFF,TGTGCCAGCAGTGAAGGCAGCACCTACAATGAGCAGTTCTTC,TRBJ2-1,many,TRBV6-1,.
CASSLKTGIGYGYTF,TGTGCCAGCAGCTTAAAGACAGGGATCGGCTATGGCTACACCTTC,TRBJ1-2,many,TRBV7-2,TRBD1
CASSRTGAKYNEQFF,TGTGCCAGTAGTAGGACAGGGGCGAAATACAATGAGCAGTTCTTC,TRBJ2-1,many,TRBV19,TRBD1
CASRNRARNQPQHF,TGTGCCAGCAGAAACAGGGCCCGAAATCAGCCCCAGCATTTT,TRBJ1-5,many,TRBV6-1,.
CSARRGVTEQFF,TGCAGTGCTAGACGGGGGGTGACCGAGCAGTTCTTC,TRBJ2-1,many,TRBV20-1,TRBD2
CASSLAQLNTEAFF,TGTGCCAGCAGCTTGGCCCAGCTAAACACTGAAGCTTTCTTT,TRBJ1-1,.,TRBV5-6,.
CASSLRQGVRNTEAFF,TGTGCCAGCAGTTTAAGACAGGGGGTCCGGAACACTGAAGCTTTCTTT,TRBJ1-1,.,TRBV12-3/TRBV12-4,TRBD1
CASSQDSRGEQYF,TGTGCCAGCAGCCAAGATTCTCGGGGCGAGCAGTACTTC,TRBJ2-7,many,TRBV4-2,.
CASIRDVRGMETQYF,TGTGCCAGCATCAGGGATGTACGGGGCATGGAGACCCAGTACTTC,TRBJ2-5,many,TRBV6-1,.
CASGQETRGVVTQYF,TGCGCCAGCGGCCAGGAAACTAGGGGGGTAGTGACCCAGTACTTC,TRBJ2-5,.,TRBV4-1,.
CSAMTPAGTGELLF,TGCAGTGCTATGACCCCCGCTGGAACCGGGGAGCTGCTTTTT,TRBJ2-2,.,TRBV20-1,.
CASGMDREQFF,TGTGCTAGTGGAATGGACAGAGAGCAGTTCTTC,TRBJ2-1,many,TRBV12-5,.
CASSIRTGSYEQYF,TGTGCCAGCAGTATAAGGACAGGGAGCTACGAGCAGTACTTC,TRBJ2-7,few,TRBV12-3/TRBV12-4,TRBD1
CSAPIRAASTDTQYF,TGCAGTGCTCCCATCCGAGCCGCGAGCACAGATACGCAGTATTTT,TRBJ2-3,.,TRBV20-1,.
CASSFQSSYNEQFF,TGCGCCAGCAGCTTTCAGAGCTCCTACAATGAGCAGTTCTTC,TRBJ2-1,many,TRBV4-1,.
CASSAVHSTDTQYF,TGTGCCAGCAGTGCGGTCCACAGCACAGATACGCAGTATTTT,TRBJ2-3,many,TRBV25-1,.
CASSLVAGASYEQYF,TGTGCCAGCAGCTTAGTGGCGGGAGCCTCCTACGAGCAGTACTTC,TRBJ2-7,many,TRBV7-8,TRBD2